This is a list of T cell receptor beta chains from one sample in a study of cytomegalovirus exposure and HLA in healthy donors. Assay: immunoSEQ multiplex PCR; the TCRdb copy retains only in-frame clones and omits some. The table lists about 140,000 clones, more than 70% of them singletons. Sequencing input: PBMCs. The receptors originated from a man aged 40-50 years in good health and CMV-seronegative. Both conserved end residues are part of each CDR3. D genes are given only for firm matches. Clone size, where shown, is once, few, many, or a class for clones that have expanded.

clone size | J gene | D gene | V gene | CDR3 protein | CDR3 DNA
. | TRBJ2-1 | . | TRBV9 | CASSVEDFGNEQFF | TGTGCCAGCAGCGTAGAGGACTTTGGTAATGAGCAGTTCTTC
. | TRBJ1-1 | TRBD1 | TRBV5-1 | CASSLLGGTGGPTEAFF | TGCGCCAGCAGCTTGTTAGGTGGGACAGGGGGCCCTACTGAAGCTTTCTTT
. | TRBJ1-6 | . | TRBV13 | CASSWRGLVDSPLHF | TGTGCCAGCAGCTGGAGGGGCCTCGTTGATTCACCCCTCCACTTT
. | TRBJ2-5 | TRBD2 | TRBV28 | CASSLGGVAETQYF | TGTGCCAGCAGTTTAGGGGGGGTAGCAGAGACCCAGTACTTC
. | TRBJ1-4 | TRBD1 | TRBV10-1 | CASSGGGGEKLFF | TGCGCCAGCAGTGGAGGGGGCGGTGAAAAACTGTTTTTT
. | TRBJ1-6 | . | TRBV7-2 | CASSLEAGDNSPLHF | TGTGCCAGCAGCTTAGAGGCAGGGGATAATTCACCCCTCCACTTT
. | TRBJ2-3 | . | TRBV5-1 | CASSLEVPRTDTQYF | TGCGCCAGCAGCTTGGAAGTCCCCCGGACAGATACGCAGTATTTT
. | TRBJ1-4 | . | TRBV10-1 | CASSTRGVGEDEKLFF | TGCGCCAGCAGTACCCGGGGTGTGGGGGAGGATGAAAAACTGTTTTTT
. | TRBJ2-1 | TRBD1 | TRBV5-1 | CASSLTPRGSSYNEQFF | TGCGCCAGCAGCTTGACTCCCAGGGGGAGCTCCTACAATGAGCAGTTCTTC
. | TRBJ2-1 | TRBD1 | TRBV5-4 | CASSLGGDRGGNEQFF | TGTGCCAGCAGCTTGGGTGGGGACAGGGGCGGGAATGAGCAGTTCTTC
. | TRBJ2-7 | TRBD2 | TRBV2 | CASSPSGGGAGIYEQYF | TGTGCCAGCAGCCCCTCTGGCGGGGGGGCCGGGATCTACGAGCAGTACTTC
. | TRBJ2-7 | TRBD2 | TRBV28 | CASSSLAGEQYF | TGTGCCAGCAGTTCTCTAGCGGGGGAGCAGTACTTC
. | TRBJ1-3 | . | TRBV5-1 | CASSLAGGRYGNTIYF | TGCGCCAGCAGCTTGGCCGGGGGGAGGTATGGAAACACCATATATTTT
. | TRBJ1-6 | . | TRBV19 | CASSIFVGVGDSPLHF | TGTGCCAGTAGTATTTTCGTAGGGGTAGGAGATTCACCCCTCCACTTT
few | TRBJ1-1 | TRBD1 | TRBV9 | CASSVAAGGRAEAFF | TGTGCCAGCAGCGTAGCAGCAGGGGGCAGGGCTGAAGCTTTCTTT
. | TRBJ2-1 | TRBD2 | TRBV5-1 | CASSSGLGTNNEQFF | TGCGCCAGCAGCTCCGGACTAGGGACCAACAATGAGCAGTTCTTC
. | TRBJ1-2 | . | TRBV27 | CASGPRGGPEGYTF | TGTGCCAGCGGCCCCAGGGGCGGGCCAGAGGGCTACACCTTC
few | TRBJ2-1 | . | TRBV5-1 | CASSLGGSYNEQFF | TGCGCCAGCAGCTTGGGCGGCTCCTACAATGAGCAGTTCTTC
. | TRBJ1-2 | . | TRBV9 | CASSVGRREEGYTF | TGTGCCAGCAGCGTAGGCCGGCGGGAAGAGGGCTACACCTTC
once | TRBJ2-3 | TRBD2 | TRBV4-2 | CASSRTLAGEGTDTQYF | TGTGCCAGCAGCCGAACTCTAGCGGGGGAGGGGACAGATACGCAGTATTTT
few | TRBJ1-2 | . | TRBV4-1 | CASSHAGQNYGYTF | TGCGCCAGCAGCCACGCTGGACAGAACTATGGCTACACCTTC
. | TRBJ2-1 | . | TRBV6-4 | CASAQGGPPYNEQFF | TGTGCCAGCGCGCAGGGGGGTCCACCCTACAATGAGCAGTTCTTC
. | TRBJ1-4 | TRBD1 | TRBV5-6 | CASSSDRGGEKLFF | TGTGCCAGCAGCTCGGACAGGGGGGGGGAAAAACTGTTTTTT
. | TRBJ2-1 | TRBD1 | TRBV28 | CASSGSGQGYLSSYNEQFF | TGTGCCAGCAGTGGGTCGGGACAGGGATACTTAAGCTCCTACAATGAGCAGTTCTTC
. | TRBJ1-6 | TRBD1 | TRBV2 | CASSNRGLTPLHF | TGTGCCAGCAGTAACAGGGGGCTTACACCCCTCCACTTT
. | TRBJ2-7 | TRBD1 | TRBV5-1 | CASSPWTGGYEQYF | TGCGCCAGCAGCCCTTGGACAGGGGGCTACGAGCAGTACTTC
once | TRBJ1-5 | TRBD1 | TRBV19 | CASGLNPRGTGFWQPQHF | TGTGCCAGTGGTTTAAACCCCCGCGGGACAGGGTTTTGGCAGCCCCAGCATTTT
once | TRBJ1-1 | . | TRBV28 | CASLMGGKGTEAFF | TGTGCCAGCCTAATGGGGGGAAAGGGCACTGAAGCTTTCTTT
few | TRBJ1-2 | TRBD1 | TRBV5-6 | CASSPLQGQINYGYTF | TGTGCCAGCAGCCCACTACAGGGACAGATAAACTATGGCTACACCTTC
. | TRBJ1-3 | TRBD1 | TRBV9 | CASSVEGQGASGNTIYF | TGTGCCAGCAGCGTAGAAGGGCAGGGGGCTTCTGGAAACACCATATATTTT
. | TRBJ2-1 | . | TRBV5-5 | CASSPPRGEQFF | TGTGCCAGCAGCCCCCCAAGAGGGGAGCAGTTCTTC